This TCR beta chain was found in a study of cytomegalovirus exposure and HLA in healthy donors. Study overall: Out of about 170 million T cells, an earlier analysis found 117 million unique TCR beta sequences in total.

Findings and limits, study-wide: A previous analysis found most TCR beta V segments productive roughly 90% or roughly 30% of the time. Most CMV-associated TCR beta chains were later found to appear HLA-restricted.

Details on this clone: Its antigen is unidentified.

13 Jbeta primers and 60 Vbeta primers were used for the PCR. Produced via immunoSEQ multiplex PCR; TCRdb's table is partial and in-frame only. The data contain about 120,000 clones, 6.5% to 9.5% of them seen just once; the ten biggest clones take up approximately 6%. The ends lost 0 bases at V and 3 bases at J; junction bases unmatched: 7. Germline CDR1 is MNHEY and CDR2 is SVGAGI. The CDR3 consists of 16 residues. This sequence joins TRBV6-5 and TRBJ1-1; TRBD1 matches at 7 bases. The receptor was isolated from a woman aged 40 to 55 in good health and CMV-seropositive. Material for sequencing was PBMCs. The CDR3 reads CASSYSRRGPYTEAFF. Here the CDR3 DNA reads TGTGCCAGCAGTTACTCCCGGAGGGGGCCGTACACTGAAGCTTTCTTT.